These 14 T cell receptor beta chains share one sample of origin, sequenced in a study of monozygotic twins with inflammatory bowel disease. TCRdb re-called the 5' RACE reads; every CDR3 protein appears as one record, without DNA. The record lists roughly 300,000 distinct CDR3 sequences, of which the ten most abundant hold approximately 5.9%. Sequenced sample: blood. These TCRs come from a human donor with ulcerative colitis or Crohn's disease, or a healthy co-twin of an affected twin (not recorded which).

The chain joins TRBV29-1 to TRBJ1-1; TCRdb gives TRBD1 as the D gene, but with no DNA this cannot be confirmed. Germline loops: CDR1 SQVTM, CDR2 ANQGSEA. The CDR3 loop spans 14 amino acids. CDR3: CSVDKRGENTEAFF.

The genes are TRBV9 and TRBJ2-1. Germline V gene lookup returns CDR1 SGDLS and CDR2 YYNGEE. The CDR3 is 14 amino acids. CDR3 loop: CASSVGEGRPRQFF.

This CDR3 is CASSREWRGYNEQFF. The rearrangement links TRBV11-2 to TRBJ2-1; TCRdb reports TRBD2, a call that lacks DNA to check it against. CDR1 and CDR2 (germline): SGHAT, FQNNGV. The CDR3 has 15 residues.

The J gene is TRBJ1-1, the V gene TRBV5-6. Germline lookup yields CDR1 SGHDT and CDR2 YYEEEE. The CDR3 consists of 15 residues. The chain's CDR3 is CASSLVTSGVLEAFF.

The chain is built from TRBV7-9 and TRBJ2-7; the TCRdb call, TRBD1, lacks DNA for checking. The CDR3 covers 11 residues. The germline V gene encodes CDR1 SEHNR and CDR2 FQNEAQ (reference sequence). The CDR3 reads CASSEKGEQYF.

The chain joins TRBV5-5 to TRBJ1-2. Germline V gives CDR1 SGHKS, CDR2 YYEKEE (reference sequence). The CDR3 covers 16 residues. CDR3 protein: CASSSDASVKWHGYTF.

CDR3 loop: CATSRDQDTQYF. V usage is TRBV15 and J usage is TRBJ2-3. From germline, CDR1 is LNHNV and CDR2 YYDKDF (reference sequence). This CDR3 contains 12 residues.

The chain is built from TRBV25-1 and TRBJ1-4. This CDR3 spans 11 amino acids. In germline, CDR1 is MGHDK, CDR2 SYGVNS. CDR3 region: CASRQAEKLFF.

The genes are TRBV11-2 and TRBJ2-1; without DNA, the TCRdb call of TRBD1 cannot be checked. This CDR3 has 15 residues. Germline assignment: CDR1 SGHAT and CDR2 FQNNGV. The CDR3 loop is CASSWAGTGGNEQFF.

The chain uses TRBV19 and TRBJ1-5; lacking DNA, the TRBD1 call made by TCRdb goes unchecked. This CDR3 contains 15 residues. Germline CDR1 and CDR2: LNHDA and SQIVND (reference sequence). The CDR3 is CASKGQPYSNQPQHF.

The chain employs TRBV27 and TRBJ1-5; with no DNA, the TCRdb D assignment of TRBD1 cannot be verified. Germline V CDR1 and CDR2: MNHEY, SMNVEV (reference sequence). The CDR3 is 17 residues long. CDR3 residues: CASSLFGDGYSNQPQHF.

The rearrangement uses TRBV20-1 and TRBJ2-5; TCRdb's D call, TRBD1, is unchecked because there is no DNA. There are 17 residues in the CDR3. Germline-derived CDR1 and CDR2 are DFQATT and SNEGSKA (reference sequence). This CDR3 reads CSASGPGGGIRIETQYF.

This chain uses TRBV24-1 with TRBJ2-5; TCRdb gives TRBD2 as the D gene, but with no DNA this cannot be confirmed. The CDR3 is made up of 17 amino acids. Germline V lookup: CDR1 KGHDR, CDR2 SFDVKD. The CDR3 region is CATSDFDIRGRPGTQYF.

V gene TRBV21-1 combines with J gene TRBJ1-2. TRBV21-1 corresponds to a pseudogene. The CDR3 consists of 16 residues. This chain's CDR3 is CASSRGDLVYHYGYTF.